The 14 T cell receptor beta chains below come from one sample, sequenced in a study of molecular identifiers for immune sequencing clone quantification. MiXCR was run by TCRdb on the PCR reads, yielding one entry per CDR3 protein. Of a few hundred thousand distinct CDR3 sequences detected, over 20% appear once; the ten largest clones hold roughly 0.7%. Sequencing input: naive CD8+ T cells from blood, with Jurkat cell RNA spiked in. Subset of the sample: FACS-sorted CD8+CD4-CCR7+CD45RA+ naive T cells. Source of these receptors: a human donor in good health. Some libraries in this study had Jurkat cell RNA spiked in.

In the case of this clonotype: This clone may be a read error of a much larger clone one base away. It is likely a read error, because the conserved phenylalanine at the end of the CDR3 is missing. The chain combines TRBV7-9 with TRBJ2-1; D may correspond to TRBD1 or TRBD2 (5 bases each). The CDR3 is made up of 15 amino acids. V lost 6 bases, J lost 3 bases, and 15 bases lay in between. Looked up from germline, CDR1 is SEHNR and CDR2 is FQNEAQ (reference sequence). For the CDR3, the DNA is TGTGCCAGCAGTGTCTGGGACCGCAACTACAATGAGCAGTTCCTC. Amino acids: CASSVWDRNYNEQFL.

This chain connects TRBV7-9 to TRBJ1-4; 7 bases are shared with TRBD1. V dropped 8 bases and J dropped 6; count of bases not matched to a gene: 6. The CDR3 totals 13 residues. Germline V gives CDR1 SEHNR, CDR2 FQNEAQ (reference sequence). The CDR3 is CASSDRSHEKLFF. The CDR3 DNA reads as TGTGCCAGCTCGGACAGGAGTCATGAAAAACTGTTTTTT. The entire variable domain, with the rest obtained from reference TRBV7-9 and TRBJ1-4, is as follows: DTGVSQNPRHKITKRGQNVTFRCDPISEHNRLYWYRQTLGQGPEFLTYFQNEAQLEKSRLLSDRFSAERPKGSFSTLEIQRTEQGDSAMYLCASSDRSHEKLFFGSGTQLSVL.

This clonotype occurred a few times. The chain joins TRBV27 to TRBJ2-7, with TRBD2 matching over 9 bases. J lost 2 bases, V lost 3 bases, and 5 bases had no gene match. Germline loops: CDR1 MNHEY, CDR2 SMNVEV (reference sequence). The CDR3 has 15 amino acids. DNA for the CDR3: TGTGCCAGCAGTTTTAGAGTAGCGGGAGCCTACGAGCAGTACTTC. Protein: CASSFRVAGAYEQYF.

V gene TRBV4-2 combines with J gene TRBJ2-7, with 9 bases lining up with TRBD2. CDR1 is LGHNA, CDR2 YNFKEQ, per germline. The CDR3 sequence is 16 residues long. The V segment lost 3 bases and the J segment 0 bases; nucleotides outside the gene matches: 6. CDR3 DNA sequence: TGTGCCAGCAGCCAGGAAACTAGCGGGCTCTCCTACGAGCAGTACTTC. It yields the protein CASSQETSGLSYEQYF.

The chain carries TRBV27 and TRBJ2-3; 8 bases line up with TRBD2. The germline CDR1 and CDR2 sequences are MNHEY and SMNVEV (reference sequence). V lost 4 bases and J lost 1; bases outside the gene matches: 19. CDR3 length: 20 residues. The CDR3 loop is CASSYSRAGEVKPRTDTQYF. For the CDR3, the DNA is TGTGCCAGCAGTTATTCGCGAGCGGGAGAGGTGAAGCCCCGCACAGATACGCAGTATTTT.

The sample holds many counts of this clonotype. The chain joins TRBV4-1 to TRBJ1-4; D perhaps matches TRBD1 (5 bases). The CDR3 contains 13 residues. Germline assignment: CDR1 MGHRA and CDR2 YSYEKL. Deletions cut 1 base from V and 11 bases from J, with 11 bases between. Here the CDR3 reads CASSQVGPGKLFF. The CDR3 nucleotides read TGCGCCAGCAGCCAAGTTGGACCAGGGAAACTGTTTTTT.

This clonotype came up many times. V is TRBV6-5 and J is TRBJ2-1, with 11 bases fitting TRBD2. The CDR3 extends over 14 amino acids. J gave up 9 bases and V 6 bases, and 7 bases lay outside the gene matches. Germline V gene sequence: CDR1 MNHEY, CDR2 SVGAGI. The CDR3: CASRYTSGSSEQFF. Here the CDR3 DNA reads TGTGCCAGCAGATACACTAGCGGGAGTAGTGAGCAGTTCTTC.

This clonotype was found a few times. The chain combines TRBV7-8 with TRBJ1-1; 7 bases fit TRBD1. Germline V gene lookup returns CDR1 SGHVS and CDR2 FQNEAQ. J lost 6 bases, V lost 3 bases, and 25 bases had no gene match. This CDR3 contains 20 residues. The CDR3 is CASSFYPDPGTASRVSEAFF. The CDR3 DNA reads TGTGCCAGCAGCTTCTACCCTGATCCCGGGACAGCTAGCCGGGTCTCTGAAGCTTTCTTT. Full variable domain (rest looked up from reference TRBV7-8 and TRBJ1-1): GAGVSQSPRYKVAKRGQDVALRCDPISGHVSLFWYQQALGQGPEFLTYFQNEAQLDKSGLPSDRFFAERPEGSVSTLKIQRTQQEDSAVYLCASSFYPDPGTASRVSEAFFGQGTRLTVV.

This clonotype has ten or more counts. The chain has TRBV7-9 and TRBJ2-4; D possibly matches TRBD1 or TRBD2 (5 bases each). Trimming took off 0 bases at V and 6 bases at J, with 12 bases between the two ends. Germline CDR1 SEHNR, CDR2 FQNEAQ (reference sequence). The CDR3 extends over 15 amino acids. DNA for the CDR3: TGTGCCAGCAGCTTAGCCGGGACCTTCCTAAACATTCAGTACTTC. Translated, it gives CASSLAGTFLNIQYF. The complete variable domain, with remaining parts taken from reference TRBV7-9 and TRBJ2-4, reads DTGVSQNPRHKITKRGQNVTFRCDPISEHNRLYWYRQTLGQGPEFLTYFQNEAQLEKSRLLSDRFSAERPKGSFSTLEIQRTEQGDSAMYLCASSLAGTFLNIQYFGAGTRLSVL.

Comment on this clonotype: Possible read error: a much larger clone is one base away. J is TRBJ2-3 and V is TRBV7-6, with a possible D match to TRBD2 (5 bases). V was shortened by 5 bases and J by 2 bases, with 8 bases between the two germline ends. Per germline, CDR1 SGHVS and CDR2 FNYEAQ. This CDR3 has 13 amino acids. The chain's CDR3 is CASSLDFTDTQYF. CDR3 nucleotide sequence: TGTGCCAGCAGCCTGGACTTCACAGATACGCAGTATTTT. The whole variable domain, filled in from reference TRBV7-6 and TRBJ2-3, reads GAGVSQSPRYKVTKRGQDVALRCDPISGHVSLYWYRQALGQGPEFLTYFNYEAQQDKSGLPNDRFSAERPEGSISTLTIQRTEQRDSAMYRCASSLDFTDTQYFGPGTRLTVL.

The chain combines TRBV9 with TRBJ2-3, with D perhaps matching TRBD1 or TRBD2 (5 bases each). Germline CDR1 reads SGDLS; CDR2 reads YYNGEE. Trimming stripped 0 bases from V and 7 bases from J, with 12 bases between. CDR3 length: 14 residues. The CDR3 is CASSVGAADNTQYF. CDR3 nucleotide sequence: TGTGCCAGCAGCGTAGGAGCGGCGGACAATACGCAGTATTTT.

At least ten counts were recorded for this clonotype. V gene TRBV7-9 combines with J gene TRBJ2-4; no reliable D call. Germline values: CDR1 SEHNR, CDR2 FQNEAQ (reference sequence). V lost 4 bases, J lost 13 bases, and 14 bases lay in between. This CDR3 comprises 12 residues. CDR3 DNA sequence: TGTGCCAGCAGCTCCCCCCGGGTGGAGCAGTACTTC. Translation: CASSSPRVEQYF. Combining the CDR3 with reference TRBV7-9 and TRBJ2-4 gives the whole variable domain DTGVSQNPRHKITKRGQNVTFRCDPISEHNRLYWYRQTLGQGPEFLTYFQNEAQLEKSRLLSDRFSAERPKGSFSTLEIQRTEQGDSAMYLCASSSPRVEQYFGAGTRLSVL.

For this clonotype: Just one base apart from a much larger clone, this may be a read error. The genes are TRBV20-1 and TRBJ2-7, with a weak D call TRBD1 (6 bases). CDR1 is DFQATT and CDR2 is SNEGSKA in the germline V gene (reference sequence). Trimming left V 2 bases short and J 4 bases short, with 18 bases between. There are 15 residues in the CDR3. Here the CDR3 reads CSARCPGHPRYEQYF. The CDR3 nucleotides are TGCAGTGCTAGATGCCCGGGACACCCTCGATACGAGCAGTACTTC.

In the case of this clonotype: Just one base apart from a much larger clone, this may be a read error. The chain links TRBV15 to TRBJ1-1; the D gene is possibly TRBD1 (5 bases). CDR3 length: 13 amino acids. Deletions cut 5 bases from V and 7 bases from J, with 14 bases between. Germline V lookup: CDR1 LNHNV, CDR2 YYDKDF (reference sequence). CDR3 residues: CATSVGESDEAFF. The CDR3 DNA sequence: TGTGCCACCAGCGTAGGGGAGAGTGATGAAGCTTTCTTT.